The source of this T cell receptor beta chain is a study of cytomegalovirus exposure and HLA in healthy donors. Of note for this clone: Its target is not known.

PCR primers comprised 60 Vbeta and 13 Jbeta primers. Original analysis: Later analysis identified some 88 million unique TCR beta chains, approximately 11 million shared. Libraries were prepared by immunoSEQ multiplex PCR; TCRdb keeps only in-frame clonotypes and omits some of them. The DNA gave D and trimming, while V, J and clone size come from that table. This sample has about 160,000 clones, with approximately 80% found just once. General study results and limits: Analysis was performed later, and it showed HLA-associated TCR beta chains to be more clonally expanded than equally common others.

The CDR3 contains 15 residues. The ends were cut back, 4 bases at V and 3 bases at J, with 15 bases in the middle. Per the germline V gene, CDR1 is SGHVS and CDR2 is FQNEAQ. Sequencing was carried out using PBMCs. The receptor comes from a male donor in good health and CMV-seropositive. The J gene is TRBJ1-1, the V gene TRBV7-8; tentative D call: TRBD1 (6 bases). The CDR3 DNA is TGTGCCAGCAGCTACGCCTCGGACAGATACACTGAAGCTTTCTTT. This sequence encodes CASSYASDRYTEAFF.